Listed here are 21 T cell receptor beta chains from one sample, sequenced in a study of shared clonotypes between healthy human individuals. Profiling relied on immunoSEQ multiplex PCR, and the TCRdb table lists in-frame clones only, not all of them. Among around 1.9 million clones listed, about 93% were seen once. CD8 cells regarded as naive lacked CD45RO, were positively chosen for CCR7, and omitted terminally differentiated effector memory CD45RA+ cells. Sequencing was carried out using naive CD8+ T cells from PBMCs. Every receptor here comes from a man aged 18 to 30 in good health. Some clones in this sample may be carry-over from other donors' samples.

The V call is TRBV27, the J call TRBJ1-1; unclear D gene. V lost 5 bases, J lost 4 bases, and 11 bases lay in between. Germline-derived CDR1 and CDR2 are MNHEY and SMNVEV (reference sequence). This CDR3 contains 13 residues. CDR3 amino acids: CASSVSRVTEAFF. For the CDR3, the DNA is TGTGCCAGCAGTGTCTCGAGGGTCACTGAAGCTTTCTTT.

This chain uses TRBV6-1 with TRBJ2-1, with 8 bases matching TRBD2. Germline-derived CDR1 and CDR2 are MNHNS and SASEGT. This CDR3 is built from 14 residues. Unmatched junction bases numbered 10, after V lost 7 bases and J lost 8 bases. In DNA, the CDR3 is TGTGCCAGCACCGGGGGGGATGGGAGGGATGAGCAGTTCTTC. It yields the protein CASTGGDGRDEQFF.

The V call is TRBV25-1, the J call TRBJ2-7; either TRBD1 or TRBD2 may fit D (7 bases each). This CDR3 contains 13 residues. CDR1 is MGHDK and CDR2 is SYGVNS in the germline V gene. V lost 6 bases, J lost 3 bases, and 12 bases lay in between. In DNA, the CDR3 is TGTGCCAGCAGGGCAGGGGGGGGCTACGAGCAGTACTTC. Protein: CASRAGGGYEQYF.

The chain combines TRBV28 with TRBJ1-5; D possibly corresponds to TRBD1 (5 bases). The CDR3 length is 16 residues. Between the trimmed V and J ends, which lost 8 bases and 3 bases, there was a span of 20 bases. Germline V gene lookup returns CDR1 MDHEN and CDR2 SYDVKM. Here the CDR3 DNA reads TGTGCCAGCCCCCCGCCGGGGGGGGATTCCAATCAGCCCCAGCATTTT. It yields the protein CASPPPGGDSNQPQHF. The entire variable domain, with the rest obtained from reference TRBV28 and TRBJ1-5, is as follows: DVKVTQSSRYLVKRTGEKVFLECVQDMDHENMFWYRQDPGLGLRLIYFSYDVKMKEKGDIPEGYSVSREKKERFSLILESASTNQTSMYLCASPPPGGDSNQPQHFGDGTRLSIL.

The CDR3 DNA is TGTGCCAGCAGCTTAGCAGGCGGGTACAGCGGGGATGAGCAGTTCTTC. Translation gives CASSLAGGYSGDEQFF. The rearrangement uses TRBV7-6 and TRBJ2-1; 7 bases are a match to TRBD2. V trimming: 0 bases; J trimming: 8 bases; junction bases outside the gene matches: 10. The germline CDR1 and CDR2 sequences are SGHVS and FNYEAQ. This CDR3 contains 16 residues.

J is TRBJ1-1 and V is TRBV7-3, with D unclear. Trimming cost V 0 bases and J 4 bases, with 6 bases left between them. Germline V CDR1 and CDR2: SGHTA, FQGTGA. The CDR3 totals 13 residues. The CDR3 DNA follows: TGTGCCAGCAGCTTAACTAAGGGCACTGAAGCTTTCTTT. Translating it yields CASSLTKGTEAFF.

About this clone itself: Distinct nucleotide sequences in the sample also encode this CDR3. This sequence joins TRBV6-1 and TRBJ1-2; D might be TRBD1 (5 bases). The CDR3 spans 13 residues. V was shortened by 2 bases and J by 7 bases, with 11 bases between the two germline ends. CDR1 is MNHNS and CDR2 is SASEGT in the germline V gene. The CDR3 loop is CASSETGVGGYTF. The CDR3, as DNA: TGTGCCAGCAGTGAAACAGGTGTGGGTGGCTACACCTTC.

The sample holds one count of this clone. The CDR3 sequence is CSVERGDSYEQYF. DNA of the CDR3: TGCAGCGTTGAGCGGGGCGACTCCTACGAGCAGTACTTC. The chain carries TRBV29-1 and TRBJ2-5, with D possibly TRBD2 on 6 matching bases. The end of the DNA fits TRBJ2-7 better, so the J call may be wrong. This CDR3 has 13 amino acids. The germline gives CDR1 SQVTM, CDR2 ANQGSEA.

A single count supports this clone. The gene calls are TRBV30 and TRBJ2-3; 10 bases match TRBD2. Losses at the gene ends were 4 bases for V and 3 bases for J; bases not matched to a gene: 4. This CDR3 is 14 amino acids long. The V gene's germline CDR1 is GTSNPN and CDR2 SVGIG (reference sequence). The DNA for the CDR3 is TGTGCCTGGAACTTAGCGGGAGGTACAGATACGCAGTATTTT. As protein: CAWNLAGGTDTQYF.

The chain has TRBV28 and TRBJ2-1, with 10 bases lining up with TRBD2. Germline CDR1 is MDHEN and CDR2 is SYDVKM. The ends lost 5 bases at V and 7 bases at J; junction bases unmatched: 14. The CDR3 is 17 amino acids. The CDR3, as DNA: TGTGCCAGCAGTCCGGGGCTAGCGGGAGTTCTATGGAATGAGCAGTTCTTC. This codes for CASSPGLAGVLWNEQFF.

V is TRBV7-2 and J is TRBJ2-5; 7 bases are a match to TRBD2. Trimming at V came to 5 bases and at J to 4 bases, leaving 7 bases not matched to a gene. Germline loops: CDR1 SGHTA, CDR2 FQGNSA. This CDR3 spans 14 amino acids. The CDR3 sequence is CASSQRDRGETQYF. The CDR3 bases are TGTGCCAGCAGCCAGCGGGATCGGGGAGAGACCCAGTACTTC.

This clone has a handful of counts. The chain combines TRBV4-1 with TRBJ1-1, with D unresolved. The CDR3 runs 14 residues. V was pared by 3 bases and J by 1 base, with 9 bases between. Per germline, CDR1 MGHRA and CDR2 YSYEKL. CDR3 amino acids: CASSQIDTNTEAFF. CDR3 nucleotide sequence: TGCGCCAGCAGCCAGATAGACACGAACACTGAAGCTTTCTTT.

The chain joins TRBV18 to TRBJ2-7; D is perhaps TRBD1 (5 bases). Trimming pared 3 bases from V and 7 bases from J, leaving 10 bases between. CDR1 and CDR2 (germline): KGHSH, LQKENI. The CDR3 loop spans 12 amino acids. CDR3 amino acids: CASSPTGAEQYF. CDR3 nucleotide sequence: TGTGCCAGCTCACCTACAGGAGCTGAGCAGTACTTC.

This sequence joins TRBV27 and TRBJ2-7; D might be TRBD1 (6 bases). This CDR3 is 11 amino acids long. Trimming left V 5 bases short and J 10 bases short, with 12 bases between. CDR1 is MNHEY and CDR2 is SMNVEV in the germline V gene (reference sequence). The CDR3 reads CASSAGALQYF. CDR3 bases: TGTGCCAGCAGTGCAGGGGCCCTCCAGTACTTC.

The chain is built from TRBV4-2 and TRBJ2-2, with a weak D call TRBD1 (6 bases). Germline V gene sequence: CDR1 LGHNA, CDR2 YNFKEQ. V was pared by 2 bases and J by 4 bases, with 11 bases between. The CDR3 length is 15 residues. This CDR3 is CASSQYGTTTGELFF. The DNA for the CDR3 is TGTGCCAGCAGCCAATACGGGACAACCACCGGGGAGCTGTTTTTT.

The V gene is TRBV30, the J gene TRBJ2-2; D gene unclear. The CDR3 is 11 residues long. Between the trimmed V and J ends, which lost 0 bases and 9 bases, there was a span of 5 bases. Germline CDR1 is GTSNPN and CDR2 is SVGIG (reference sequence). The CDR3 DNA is TGTGCCTGGAGTGTTTCGTGGGAGCTGTTTTTT. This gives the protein CAWSVSWELFF. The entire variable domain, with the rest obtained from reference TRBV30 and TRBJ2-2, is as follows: SQTIHQWPATLVQPVGSPLSLECTVEGTSNPNLYWYRQAAGRGLQLLFYSVGIGQISSEVPQNLSASRPQDRQFILSSKKLLLSDSGFYLCAWSVSWELFFGEGSRLTVL.

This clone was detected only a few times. For the CDR3, the DNA is TGTGCCAGCACCCCGACAGGGGCCAACACTGAAGCTTTCTTT. This translates into CASTPTGANTEAFF. The chain employs TRBV9 and TRBJ1-1, with TRBD1 identical over 8 bases. Germline loops: CDR1 SGDLS, CDR2 YYNGEE. V shed 6 bases and J 2 bases; nucleotides not matched to a gene: 6. The CDR3 is made up of 14 amino acids.

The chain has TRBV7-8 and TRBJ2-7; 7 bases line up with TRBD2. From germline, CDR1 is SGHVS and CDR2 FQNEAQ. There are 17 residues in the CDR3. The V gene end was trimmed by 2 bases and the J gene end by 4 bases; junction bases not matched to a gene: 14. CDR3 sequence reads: CASSLLGVAAGRYEQYF. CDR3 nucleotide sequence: TGTGCCAGCAGCTTATTAGGGGTGGCAGCGGGAAGGTACGAGCAGTACTTC.

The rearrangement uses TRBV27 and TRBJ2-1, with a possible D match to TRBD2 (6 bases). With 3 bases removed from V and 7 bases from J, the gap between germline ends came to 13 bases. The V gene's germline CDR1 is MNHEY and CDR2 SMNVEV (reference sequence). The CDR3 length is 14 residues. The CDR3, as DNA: TGTGCCAGCAGTTTGGAGGGCTACTGGAATGAGCAGTTCTTC. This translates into CASSLEGYWNEQFF.

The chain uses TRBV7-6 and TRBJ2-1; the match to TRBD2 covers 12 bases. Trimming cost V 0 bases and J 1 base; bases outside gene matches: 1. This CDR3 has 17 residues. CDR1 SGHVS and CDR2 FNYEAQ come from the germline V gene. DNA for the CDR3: TGTGCCAGCAGCTTAGCGGGACTAGCGGGTTCCTACAATGAGCAGTTCTTC. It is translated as CASSLAGLAGSYNEQFF.

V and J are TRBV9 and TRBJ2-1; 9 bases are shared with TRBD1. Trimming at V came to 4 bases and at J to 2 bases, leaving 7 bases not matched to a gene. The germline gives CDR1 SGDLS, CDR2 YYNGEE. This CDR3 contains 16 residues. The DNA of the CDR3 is TGTGCCAGCAGCCCCCGGGACAGGGAGACCTACAATGAGCAGTTCTTC. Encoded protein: CASSPRDRETYNEQFF.